The 5 T cell receptor beta chains below come from one sample, sequenced in a study of blood T cells in healthy people across ages (dated by TCRdb to 2013 to 2016). Library preparation employed 5' RACE. Sequencing relied on an Illumina HiSeq 2500. A second PCR of about 6 to 12 cycles was run with a J-beta primer mix and a sample-barcoded 5' primer. TCRdb reran the public reads through fastp at Q25 and MiXCR, keeping productive beta chains. Here each entry gathers all rows of one CDR3 protein and keeps the most common genes and DNA. The sample table contains hundreds of thousands of distinct CDR3 sequences; only one count was recorded for roughly 50% of them. Together, the top ten hold approximately 20% of the sample. The sample was blood. Every receptor here comes from a man aged 25 to 40 in good health.

This rearrangement joins TRBV5-1 to TRBJ1-1; the D gene is possibly TRBD1 (6 bases). The CDR3 sequence is 13 residues long. CDR1 SGHRS and CDR2 YFSETQ come from the germline V gene. V was shortened by 3 bases and J by 8 bases, with 14 bases between the two germline ends. CDR3 DNA: TGCGCCAGCAGCTCACAGGGAGCGGCAGAAGCTTTCTTT. Translated, it gives CASSSQGAAEAFF. The full variable domain, its missing parts supplied by reference TRBV5-1 and TRBJ1-1, is KAGVTQTPRYLIKTRGQQVTLSCSPISGHRSVSWYQQTPGQGLQFLFEYFSETQRNKGNFPGRFSGRQFSNSRSEMNVSTLELGDSALYLCASSSQGAAEAFFGQGTRLTVV.

This clonotype was seen only a few times. The V call is TRBV7-6, the J call TRBJ2-1; D remains ambiguous. The CDR3 has 16 residues. From germline, CDR1 is SGHVS and CDR2 FNYEAQ. With 1 base removed from V and 4 bases from J, the gap between germline ends came to 14 bases. CDR3 in DNA: TGTGCCAGCAGCTTAGGCGTTAGCCCTATGTACAATGAGCAGTTCTTC. Translating gives CASSLGVSPMYNEQFF.

This rearrangement joins TRBV21-1 to TRBJ2-1; the table's D call, TRBD1, was not checked against the DNA. TRBV21-1 is a documented pseudogene. The CDR3 contains 15 residues. CDR3 protein: CASSAREWPRGEQFF. CDR3 DNA sequence: TGTGCCAGCAGCGCCCGGGAATGGCCGCGCGGTGAGCAGTTCTTC.

Regarding this clonotype: This may come from a read error, since a much larger clone is one base off. This chain joins TRBV18 and TRBJ2-1; unclear D gene. Germline-derived CDR1 and CDR2 are KGHSH and LQKENI. The CDR3 length is 13 residues. Written as DNA, the CDR3 is TGTGCCAGCGCACCATACATTGCCCGTGAGCAGTTCTTC. The encoded protein is CASAPYIAREQFF.

The chain carries TRBV6-2 or TRBV6-3 and TRBJ2-5; D uncertain. The CDR3 consists of 12 residues. V lost 9 bases to trimming and J lost 1 base, with 9 bases between them. Germline values: CDR1 MNHEY, CDR2 SVGEGT. CDR3 DNA sequence: TGTGCCAGACAGTCCTGCCAAGAGACCCAGTACTTC. This encodes CARQSCQETQYF.